These 21 T cell receptor beta chains share one sample of origin, sequenced in a study of T cell responses to AZD1222 COVID-19 vaccine. Produced via immunoSEQ multiplex PCR; TCRdb's table is partial and in-frame only. The sample includes under 150,000 clones, 90% to 95% of them seen just once. Specimen: peripheral blood, collected on day 0 of AZD1222 vaccination. These receptors were collected from an adult in good health.

The chain couples TRBV5-1 to TRBJ2-1, with D possibly matching TRBD2 (6 bases). The CDR3 is 14 amino acids. Germline V gene data show CDR1 as SGHRS and CDR2 as YFSETQ. V lost 0 bases to trimming and J lost 7 bases, with 11 bases between them. CDR3 bases: TGCGCCAGCAGCTTGGGGCTAGCGATGAATGAGCAGTTCTTC. Translation gives CASSLGLAMNEQFF.

The table lists this clone with a few counts. The DNA of the CDR3 is TGTGCCAGCAGCCAAGCGGGGACTAGCGGTGAGCAGTTCTTC. Translating it yields CASSQAGTSGEQFF. The rearrangement links TRBV3-1 (or the pseudogene TRBV3-2) to TRBJ2-1, with 11 bases fitting TRBD2. The V and J ends lost 1 base and 9 bases, in that order; junction bases with no gene match: 2. The CDR3 has 14 residues. CDR1 is LGHDT and CDR2 is YNNKEL in the germline V gene (reference sequence).

This chain links TRBV27 with TRBJ2-1; possibly TRBD2 for D (6 bases). In germline, CDR1 is MNHEY, CDR2 SMNVEV (reference sequence). Trimming shortened V by 8 bases and J by 10 bases, and 24 bases separated the two germline ends. The CDR3 runs 15 residues. CDR3 coding DNA: TGTGCCAGCGCACGGGCGACCGGGGGTGGGGACGAGCAGTTCTTC. Amino acids: CASARATGGGDEQFF.

V usage is TRBV15 and J usage is TRBJ2-7; a possible D gene is TRBD2 (6 bases). Trimming removed 3 bases from V and 6 bases from J, with 15 bases in between. The germline gives CDR1 LNHNV, CDR2 YYDKDF (reference sequence). The CDR3 is made up of 14 amino acids. CDR3 nucleotide sequence: TGTGCCACCAGCAGCCGGGAGCCGTGGTCCGAGCAGTACTTC. It yields the protein CATSSREPWSEQYF.

The chain is built from TRBV7-9 and TRBJ1-2; D uncertain. This CDR3 region has 15 residues. The germline gives CDR1 SEHNR, CDR2 FQNEAQ (reference sequence). V was pared by 6 bases and J by 3 bases, with 17 bases between. The chain's CDR3 is CASSSQLKGHYGYTF. CDR3 DNA: TGTGCCAGCAGTTCACAACTGAAGGGCCACTATGGCTACACCTTC.

V usage is TRBV18 and J usage is TRBJ2-3; D may match TRBD1 or TRBD2 (5 bases each). The CDR3 totals 17 residues. Between the trimmed V and J ends, which lost 3 bases and 0 bases, there was a span of 16 bases. Looked up from germline, CDR1 is KGHSH and CDR2 is LQKENI. The DNA for the CDR3 is TGTGCCAGCTCACCGACTGCAGGGTCGGGGAGCACAGATACGCAGTATTTT. It specifies CASSPTAGSGSTDTQYF.

The rearrangement uses TRBV19 and TRBJ2-3; possibly TRBD2 for D (6 bases). The length of the CDR3 is 14 residues. Germline values: CDR1 LNHDA, CDR2 SQIVND (reference sequence). The V gene lost 8 bases and the J gene lost 0 bases, with 12 bases spanning the gap. The CDR3: CASGWRESTDTQYF. The CDR3 nucleotides are TGTGCCAGTGGATGGAGGGAGAGCACAGATACGCAGTATTTT.

The chain has TRBV3-1 (or the pseudogene TRBV3-2) and TRBJ1-4; weak D call: TRBD1 (5 bases). The CDR3 is 17 residues long. Germline values: CDR1 LGHDT, CDR2 YNNKEL (reference sequence). Trimming shortened V by 0 bases and J by 3 bases, and 14 bases separated the two germline ends. In nucleotides, the CDR3 is TGTGCCAGCAGCCAAGATCCCCGGGGGGTGGCTAATGAAAAACTGTTTTTT. Protein sequence: CASSQDPRGVANEKLFF.

This chain links TRBV12-3 or TRBV12-4 with TRBJ1-2; perhaps TRBD1 as D (6 bases). The CDR3 length is 13 residues. V shed 6 bases and J shed 9 bases, with 17 bases lying between them. DNA of the CDR3: TGTGCCAGCAGCCCGGACAGTTTAACTAGCTACACCTTC. Amino acid sequence: CASSPDSLTSYTF.

V and J are TRBV19 and TRBJ2-7; TRBD1 matches 7 bases. This CDR3 is 16 amino acids long. With 4 bases clipped from V and 0 bases from J, the junction kept 9 bases outside the gene matches. CDR1 is LNHDA, CDR2 SQIVND, per germline (reference sequence). The chain's CDR3 is CASSKIPGQSSYEQYF. For the CDR3, the DNA is TGTGCCAGTAGTAAGATTCCGGGACAGAGCTCCTACGAGCAGTACTTC.

The chain couples TRBV5-1 to TRBJ1-1, with 7 nucleotides matching TRBD1. The trim removed 4 bases at V and 5 bases at J, leaving 11 bases unmatched. The CDR3 extends over 15 amino acids. The germline V gene has CDR1 SGHRS and CDR2 YFSETQ. The CDR3 DNA sequence: TGCGCCAGCAGCCCTGACAGGGTTTGGGGGACTGAAGCTTTCTTT. Its protein product is CASSPDRVWGTEAFF.

The sample holds one count of this clone. The chain has TRBV27 and TRBJ2-7; the D gene is possibly TRBD1 (5 bases). The CDR3 is 13 amino acids. The V end lost 1 base, the J end lost 6 bases, and 10 bases lay between the germline ends. The germline V gene encodes CDR1 MNHEY and CDR2 SMNVEV (reference sequence). The CDR3 DNA follows: TGTGCCAGCAGTTTATGCAGGGTCTGCGAGCAGTACTTC. Encoded protein: CASSLCRVCEQYF.

The V call is TRBV28, the J call TRBJ1-2; 8 bases fit TRBD1. CDR1 MDHEN and CDR2 SYDVKM come from the germline V gene. This CDR3 is 13 amino acids long. Losses at the gene ends were 4 bases for V and 6 bases for J; bases not matched to a gene: 4. This chain's CDR3 is CASSSQGGDGYTF. The CDR3 nucleotides read TGTGCCAGCAGTTCACAGGGGGGGGATGGCTACACCTTC.

The V gene is TRBV25-1, the J gene TRBJ1-2; TRBD1 matches at 7 bases. Germline loops: CDR1 MGHDK, CDR2 SYGVNS. The CDR3 runs to 15 residues. With 5 bases clipped from V and 8 bases from J, the junction kept 14 bases outside the gene matches. The DNA for the CDR3 is TGTGCCAGCAGTCCACAGGGGCGCACCCTTGGGGGCTACACCTTC. It encodes CASSPQGRTLGGYTF.

This CDR3 is CASRYSGGAYNEQFF. CDR3 DNA: TGTGCCAGCCGATATAGCGGGGGGGCCTACAATGAGCAGTTCTTC. V and J are TRBV3-1 (or the pseudogene TRBV3-2) and TRBJ2-1, with 11 bases that match TRBD2. The CDR3 spans 15 residues. Looked up from germline, CDR1 is LGHDT and CDR2 is YNNKEL (reference sequence). V was pared by 8 bases and J by 2 bases, with 5 bases of the junction left unmatched.

This clone appeared a single time. This rearrangement joins TRBV5-4 to TRBJ2-1; D is ambiguous. CDR3 length: 12 amino acids. Trimming cost V 2 bases and J 2 bases, with 2 bases left between them. CDR1 is SGHNT and CDR2 is YYREEE in the germline V gene (reference sequence). CDR3 sequence: CASSLPYNEQFF. The CDR3 DNA reads TGTGCCAGCAGCTTACCCTACAATGAGCAGTTCTTC.

The chain combines TRBV2 with TRBJ1-1; D perhaps matches TRBD1 (6 bases). There are 13 residues in the CDR3. V lost 6 bases and J 4 bases, leaving 12 bases between the germline ends. Per germline, CDR1 SNHLY and CDR2 FYNNEI. CDR3 sequence reads: CASRLDSLTEAFF. In nucleotides, the CDR3 is TGTGCCAGCAGGTTGGACAGCCTCACTGAAGCTTTCTTT.

The CDR3 loop is CASSLVQGTEAFF. The CDR3 DNA reads as TGTGCCAGCAGTTTGGTACAGGGCACTGAAGCTTTCTTT. V gene TRBV27 combines with J gene TRBJ1-1, with D possibly TRBD1 on 6 matching bases. This CDR3 has 13 amino acids. Germline V lookup: CDR1 MNHEY, CDR2 SMNVEV (reference sequence). V was shortened by 3 bases and J by 4 bases, with 9 bases between the two germline ends.

A single count supports this clone. The gene calls are TRBV3-1 (or the pseudogene TRBV3-2) and TRBJ1-2; TRBD1 matches 7 bases. V shed 2 bases, J shed 2 bases, and the junction held 11 bases outside the gene matches. CDR3 length: 17 amino acids. From germline, CDR1 is LGHDT and CDR2 YNNKEL (reference sequence). The DNA for the CDR3 is TGTGCCAGCAGCCAATTACAGGGGATATCAAGAAACTATGGCTACACCTTC. This encodes CASSQLQGISRNYGYTF.

V and J are TRBV5-1 and TRBJ2-1; 7 positions match TRBD1. Germline CDR1 SGHRS, CDR2 YFSETQ. The CDR3 has 13 residues. V lost 4 bases, J lost 6 bases, and 4 bases stayed unmatched. CDR3 DNA: TGCGCCAGCAGCGCGACAGGGAGCAATGAGCAGTTCTTC. Its protein product is CASSATGSNEQFF.

The rearrangement joins TRBV5-1 to TRBJ2-1; 13 bases align to TRBD2. V was clipped by 3 bases and J by 0 bases; unmatched bases: 15. Per germline, CDR1 SGHRS and CDR2 YFSETQ. The CDR3 totals 21 residues. CDR3 amino acids: CASSWPDEGLAGLSSYNEQFF. DNA for the CDR3: TGCGCCAGCAGCTGGCCGGACGAGGGACTAGCGGGGTTGAGCTCCTACAATGAGCAGTTCTTC.